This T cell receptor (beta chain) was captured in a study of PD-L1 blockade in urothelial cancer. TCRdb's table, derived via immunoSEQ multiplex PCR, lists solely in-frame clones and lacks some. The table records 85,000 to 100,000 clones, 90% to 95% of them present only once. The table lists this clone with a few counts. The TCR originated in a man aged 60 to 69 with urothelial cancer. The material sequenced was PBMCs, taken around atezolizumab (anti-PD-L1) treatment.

This CDR3 is CASSDFRQGDTGELFF. The CDR3 coding sequence is TGTGCCAGCAGTGATTTTCGGCAGGGGGACACCGGGGAGCTGTTTTTT. This chain links TRBV25-1 with TRBJ2-2; 7 nucleotides agree with TRBD1. Trimming took 3 bases from V and 3 from J; bases not matched to a gene: 7. Germline CDR1 reads MGHDK; CDR2 reads SYGVNS. There are 16 residues in the CDR3.